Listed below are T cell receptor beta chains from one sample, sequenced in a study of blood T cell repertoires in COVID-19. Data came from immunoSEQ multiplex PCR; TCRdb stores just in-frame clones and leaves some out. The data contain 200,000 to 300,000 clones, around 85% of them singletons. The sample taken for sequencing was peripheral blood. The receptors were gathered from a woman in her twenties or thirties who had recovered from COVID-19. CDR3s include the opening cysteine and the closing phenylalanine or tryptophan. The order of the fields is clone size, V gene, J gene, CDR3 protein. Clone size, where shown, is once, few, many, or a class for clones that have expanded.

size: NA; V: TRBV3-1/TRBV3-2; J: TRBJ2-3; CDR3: CASSKWTDTQYF
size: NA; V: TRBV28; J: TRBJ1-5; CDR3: CASSPPPGDRQPQHF
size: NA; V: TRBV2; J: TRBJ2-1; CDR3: CASSENGGGAGYEQFF
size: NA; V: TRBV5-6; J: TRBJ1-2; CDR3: CASSLYWDRANYGYTF
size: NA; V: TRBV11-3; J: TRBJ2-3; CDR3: CASSLDPRMADTQYF
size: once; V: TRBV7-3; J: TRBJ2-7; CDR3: CASSLIGKGSRIEAAALATYEQYF
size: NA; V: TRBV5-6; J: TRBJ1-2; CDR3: CASSLRFGGAYGYTF
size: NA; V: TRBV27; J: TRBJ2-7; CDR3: CASSLLRPQGFYEQYF
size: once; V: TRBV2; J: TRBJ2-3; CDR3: CASGSRGADTQYF
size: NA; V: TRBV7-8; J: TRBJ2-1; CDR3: CASSLTRRLAGGYNEQFF
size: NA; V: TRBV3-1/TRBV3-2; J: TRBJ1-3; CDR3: CASSPLRAGNTIYF
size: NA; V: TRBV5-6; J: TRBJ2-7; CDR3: CASSLQDRSYEQYF
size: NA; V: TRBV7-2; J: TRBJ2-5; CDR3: CASRPRGFGETQYF
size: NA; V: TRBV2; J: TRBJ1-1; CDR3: CASNGQGPIMNTEAFF
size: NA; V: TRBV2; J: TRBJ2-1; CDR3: CASTAGGRDEQFF